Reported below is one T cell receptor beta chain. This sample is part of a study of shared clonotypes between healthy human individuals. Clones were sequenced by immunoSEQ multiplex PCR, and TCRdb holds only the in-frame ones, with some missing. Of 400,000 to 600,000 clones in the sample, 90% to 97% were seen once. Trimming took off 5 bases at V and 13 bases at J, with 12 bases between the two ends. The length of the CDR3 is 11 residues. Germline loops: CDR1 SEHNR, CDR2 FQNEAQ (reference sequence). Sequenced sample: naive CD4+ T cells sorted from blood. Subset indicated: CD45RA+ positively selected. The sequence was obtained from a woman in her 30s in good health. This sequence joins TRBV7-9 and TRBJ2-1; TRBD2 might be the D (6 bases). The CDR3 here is CASSVTGTQFF. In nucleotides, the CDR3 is TGTGCCAGCAGCGTCACGGGGACTCAGTTCTTC.